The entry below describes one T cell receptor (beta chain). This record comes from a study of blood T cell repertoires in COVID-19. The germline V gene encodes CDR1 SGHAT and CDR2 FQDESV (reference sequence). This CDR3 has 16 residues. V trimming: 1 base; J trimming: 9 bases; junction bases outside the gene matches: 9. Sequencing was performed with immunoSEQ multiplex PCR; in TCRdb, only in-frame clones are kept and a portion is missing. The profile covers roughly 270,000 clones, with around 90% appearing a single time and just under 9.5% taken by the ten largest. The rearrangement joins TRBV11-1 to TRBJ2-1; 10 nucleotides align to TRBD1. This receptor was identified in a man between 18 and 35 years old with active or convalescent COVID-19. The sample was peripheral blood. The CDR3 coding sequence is TGTGCCAGCAGCTTAGACCCGGGACAGGGGTCTAGTGAGCAGTTCTTC. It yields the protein CASSLDPGQGSSEQFF.